The clone carrying this T cell receptor (beta chain) was counted only a few times. What it recognizes is unknown. The V end lost 5 bases, the J end lost 3 bases, and 14 bases lay between the germline ends. This CDR3 has 16 residues. Patients had received no treatment of any kind before thyroid surgery. Original processing notes: Across clinicopathological groups, CDR3 differences served as the basis for building a distant-metastasis classifier for papillary thyroid cancer. TCRdb re-clonotyped the PCR reads through MiXCR. TCRdb, not the original authors, processed these V and J calls. This table holds thousands of clones, around 30% found once. The source of the sample is a study of metastatic and nonmetastatic thyroid tumors. Study details: For malignant and benign thyroid patients, tumor or nodule tissue and blood were the sources whose repertoires were compared.

Findings and caveats of the study: Reported TCR beta diversity, measured in blood and tumor, was significantly higher for malignant thyroid tumors than for benign nodules.

The V and J genes are TRBV12-3 or TRBV12-4 and TRBJ2-6, with a weak D call TRBD1 (5 bases). This clonotype was sampled from a female donor with papillary thyroid cancer or a benign thyroid nodule (not recorded which). Some clones in this sample may be carry-over from other donors' samples. The sequenced sample consisted of adjacent normal tissue. CDR3: CASSPEPGIGANVLTF. The CDR3 DNA is TGTGCCAGCAGTCCAGAGCCAGGGATTGGGGCCAACGTCCTGACTTTC.